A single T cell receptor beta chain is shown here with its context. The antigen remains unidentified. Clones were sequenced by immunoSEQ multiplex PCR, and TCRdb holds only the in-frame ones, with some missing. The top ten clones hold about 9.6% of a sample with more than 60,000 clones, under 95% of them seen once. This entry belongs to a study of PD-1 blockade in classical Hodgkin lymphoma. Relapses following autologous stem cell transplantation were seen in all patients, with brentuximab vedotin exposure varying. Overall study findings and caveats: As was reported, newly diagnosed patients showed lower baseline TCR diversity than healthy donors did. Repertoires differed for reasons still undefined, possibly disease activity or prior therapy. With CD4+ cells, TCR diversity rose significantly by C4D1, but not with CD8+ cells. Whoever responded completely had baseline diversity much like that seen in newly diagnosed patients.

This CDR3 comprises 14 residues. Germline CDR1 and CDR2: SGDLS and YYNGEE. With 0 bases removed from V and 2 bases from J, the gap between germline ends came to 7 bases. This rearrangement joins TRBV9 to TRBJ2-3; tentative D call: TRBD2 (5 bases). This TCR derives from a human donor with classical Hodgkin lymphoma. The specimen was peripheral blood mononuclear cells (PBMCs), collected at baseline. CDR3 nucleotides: TGTGCCAGCAGCGTAGAGCGGTACACAGATACGCAGTATTTT. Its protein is CASSVERYTDTQYF.